A selection of T cell receptor beta chains follows, all from one sample in a study of T cell responses to AZD1222 COVID-19 vaccine. The assay was immunoSEQ multiplex PCR, and TCRdb's table has in-frame clones only and misses some. The sample has more than 150,000 clones, 94% seen once. This specimen was peripheral blood, taken 28 days after the second AZD1222 dose. These receptor sequences come from an adult who received the AZD1222 COVID-19 vaccine. Each CDR3 is given with its conserved first and last residue. The D gene is left open where the match is weak. Some rows have no size entry. The others give once, few or many, or a class for an expanded clone.

TRBJ2-1,TRBD2,TRBV7-2,NA,CASSLGLAGGRGSYNEQFF,TGTGCCAGCAGCTTAGGACTAGCGGGAGGTCGCGGTTCCTACAATGAGCAGTTCTTC
TRBJ1-2,NA,TRBV19,NA,CATKQADYGYTF,TGTGCCACGAAACAGGCGGACTATGGCTACACCTTC
TRBJ2-2,TRBD2,TRBV6-5,NA,CASRYLAGANTGELFF,TGTGCCAGCAGGTACCTAGCGGGGGCGAACACCGGGGAGCTGTTTTTT
TRBJ1-2,NA,TRBV6-5,NA,CASSLVGGFYGYTF,TGTGCCAGCAGTCTAGTGGGGGGTTTCTATGGCTACACCTTC
TRBJ1-2,TRBD1,TRBV2,once,CASSARTGDYGYTF,TGTGCCAGCAGCGCCAGGACAGGGGACTATGGCTACACCTTC
TRBJ1-1,NA,TRBV7-2,NA,CASSLGGAQRTEAFF,TGTGCCAGCAGCTTAGGGGGGGCACAGAGGACTGAAGCTTTCTTT
TRBJ2-1,TRBD1,TRBV25-1,NA,CASTGTVYNEQFF,TGTGCCAGCACCGGGACAGTCTACAATGAGCAGTTCTTC
TRBJ2-1,NA,TRBV7-3,NA,CASSPFRGDNEQFF,TGTGCCAGCAGCCCCTTTCGAGGCGACAATGAGCAGTTCTTC
TRBJ2-3,NA,TRBV6-5,NA,CASYSPGPDTQYF,TGTGCCAGCTACTCGCCCGGACCAGATACGCAGTATTTT
TRBJ2-3,TRBD2,TRBV5-4,NA,CASNGGSTDTQYF,TGTGCCAGCAACGGGGGGTCCACAGATACGCAGTATTTT
TRBJ1-1,TRBD1,TRBV20-1,NA,CSAWDRGRAFF,TGCAGTGCTTGGGACAGGGGAAGGGCTTTCTTT
TRBJ2-1,TRBD2,TRBV28,NA,CASPPTSAIYNEQFF,TGTGCCAGCCCCCCGACTAGCGCAATTTACAATGAGCAGTTCTTC
TRBJ2-2,TRBD1,TRBV9,once,CASSEGDSTGELFF,TGTGCCAGCAGCGAGGGGGACAGCACCGGGGAGCTGTTTTTT